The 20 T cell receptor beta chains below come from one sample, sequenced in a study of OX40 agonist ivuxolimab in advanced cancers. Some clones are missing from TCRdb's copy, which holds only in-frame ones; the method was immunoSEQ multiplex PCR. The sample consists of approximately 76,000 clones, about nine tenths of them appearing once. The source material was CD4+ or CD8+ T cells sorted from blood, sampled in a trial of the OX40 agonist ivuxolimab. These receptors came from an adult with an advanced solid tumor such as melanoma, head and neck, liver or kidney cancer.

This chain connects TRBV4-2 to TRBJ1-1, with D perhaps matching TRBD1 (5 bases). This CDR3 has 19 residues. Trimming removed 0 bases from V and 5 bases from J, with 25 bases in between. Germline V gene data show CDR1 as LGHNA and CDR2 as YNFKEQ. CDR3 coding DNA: TGTGCCAGCAGCCAAGATCAGGGTCGAGTTGGACGGAGAAATACTGAAGCTTTCTTT. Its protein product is CASSQDQGRVGRRNTEAFF.

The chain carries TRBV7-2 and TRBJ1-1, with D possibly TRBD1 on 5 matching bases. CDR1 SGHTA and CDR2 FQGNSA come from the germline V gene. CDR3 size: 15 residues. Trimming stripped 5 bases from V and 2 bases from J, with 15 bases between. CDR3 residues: CASSLTPGLNTEAFF. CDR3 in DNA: TGTGCCAGCAGCCTCACCCCGGGGCTTAACACTGAAGCTTTCTTT. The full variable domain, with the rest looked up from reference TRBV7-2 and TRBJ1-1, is GAGVSQSPSNKVTEKGKDVELRCDPISGHTALYWYRQSLGQGLEFLIYFQGNSAPDKSGLPSDRFSAERTGGSVSTLTIQRTQQEDSAVYLCASSLTPGLNTEAFFGQGTRLTVV.

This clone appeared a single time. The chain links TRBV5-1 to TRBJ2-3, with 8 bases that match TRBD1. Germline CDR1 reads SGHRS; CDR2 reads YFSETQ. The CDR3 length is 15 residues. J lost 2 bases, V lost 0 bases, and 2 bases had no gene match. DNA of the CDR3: TGCGCCAGCAGCTTGGGGACAGGGCTCACAGATACGCAGTATTTT. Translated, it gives CASSLGTGLTDTQYF.

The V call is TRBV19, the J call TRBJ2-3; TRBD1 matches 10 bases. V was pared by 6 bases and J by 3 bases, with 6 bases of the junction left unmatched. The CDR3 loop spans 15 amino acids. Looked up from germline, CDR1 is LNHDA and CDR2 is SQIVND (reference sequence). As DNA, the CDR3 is TGTGCCAGTAGGGTTAGGGACAGGGGAACAGATACGCAGTATTTT. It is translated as CASRVRDRGTDTQYF.

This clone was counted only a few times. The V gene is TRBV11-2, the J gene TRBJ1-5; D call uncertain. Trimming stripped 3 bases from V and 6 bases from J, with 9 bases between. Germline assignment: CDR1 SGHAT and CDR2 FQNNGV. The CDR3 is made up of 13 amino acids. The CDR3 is CASSFYGPQPQHF. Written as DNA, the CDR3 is TGTGCCAGCAGCTTTTACGGGCCTCAGCCCCAGCATTTT.

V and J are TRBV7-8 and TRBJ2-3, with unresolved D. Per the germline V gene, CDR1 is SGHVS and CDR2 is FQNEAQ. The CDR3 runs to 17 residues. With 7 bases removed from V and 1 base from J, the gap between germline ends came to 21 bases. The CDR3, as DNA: TGTGCCAGCACCTGGTTGGGTTCGCCCAAGGGCACAGATACGCAGTATTTT. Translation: CASTWLGSPKGTDTQYF.

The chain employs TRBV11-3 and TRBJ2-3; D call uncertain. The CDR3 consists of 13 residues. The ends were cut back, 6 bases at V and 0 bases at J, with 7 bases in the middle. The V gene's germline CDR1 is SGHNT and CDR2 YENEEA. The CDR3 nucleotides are TGTGCCAGCAGACCGGACAGCACAGATACGCAGTATTTT. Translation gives CASRPDSTDTQYF.

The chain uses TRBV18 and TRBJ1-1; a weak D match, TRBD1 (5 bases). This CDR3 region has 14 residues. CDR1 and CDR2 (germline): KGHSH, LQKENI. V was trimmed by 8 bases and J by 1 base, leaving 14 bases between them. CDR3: CASTQGAGNTEAFF. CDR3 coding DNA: TGTGCCAGCACCCAGGGAGCAGGGAACACTGAAGCTTTCTTT.

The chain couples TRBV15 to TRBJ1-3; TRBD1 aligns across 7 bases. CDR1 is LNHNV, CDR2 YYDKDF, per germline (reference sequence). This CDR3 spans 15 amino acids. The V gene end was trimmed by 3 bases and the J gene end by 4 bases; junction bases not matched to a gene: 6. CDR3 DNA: TGTGCCACCAGCAGGAACCGGGACAGAGGAAACACCATATATTTT. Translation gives CATSRNRDRGNTIYF.

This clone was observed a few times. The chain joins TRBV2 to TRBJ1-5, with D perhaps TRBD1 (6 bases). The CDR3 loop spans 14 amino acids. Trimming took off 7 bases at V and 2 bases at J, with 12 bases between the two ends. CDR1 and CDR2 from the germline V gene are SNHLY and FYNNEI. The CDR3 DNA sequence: TGTGCCAGCAATCCGGGGGCCGGCAATCAGCCCCAGCATTTT. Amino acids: CASNPGAGNQPQHF.

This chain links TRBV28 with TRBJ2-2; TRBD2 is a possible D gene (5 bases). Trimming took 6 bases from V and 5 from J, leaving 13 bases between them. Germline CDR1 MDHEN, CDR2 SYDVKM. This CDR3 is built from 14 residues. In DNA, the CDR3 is TGTGCCAGCAGGACTAATACAGCGACCGGGGAGCTGTTTTTT. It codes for CASRTNTATGELFF.

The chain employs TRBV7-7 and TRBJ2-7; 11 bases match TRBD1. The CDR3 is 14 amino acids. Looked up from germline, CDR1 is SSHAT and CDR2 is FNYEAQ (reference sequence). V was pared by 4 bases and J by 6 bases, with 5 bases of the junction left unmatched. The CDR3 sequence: CASSSGQGGGEQYF. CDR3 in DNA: TGTGCCAGCAGCTCGGGACAGGGGGGCGGCGAGCAGTACTTC.

The CDR3 DNA sequence: TGTGCCAGCACTCTTAATCAGCCCCAGCATTTT. Translated: CASTLNQPQHF. The gene calls are TRBV6-1 and TRBJ1-5; D unresolved. Germline V gene data show CDR1 as MNHNS and CDR2 as SASEGT. This CDR3 is 11 amino acids long. Trimming cost V 7 bases and J 4 bases, with 5 bases left between them.

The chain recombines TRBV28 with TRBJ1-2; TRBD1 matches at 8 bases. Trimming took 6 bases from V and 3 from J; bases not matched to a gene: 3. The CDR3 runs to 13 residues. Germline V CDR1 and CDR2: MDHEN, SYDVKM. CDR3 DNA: TGTGCCAGCAGAGCGACAGGGGACTATGGCTACACCTTC. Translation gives CASRATGDYGYTF.

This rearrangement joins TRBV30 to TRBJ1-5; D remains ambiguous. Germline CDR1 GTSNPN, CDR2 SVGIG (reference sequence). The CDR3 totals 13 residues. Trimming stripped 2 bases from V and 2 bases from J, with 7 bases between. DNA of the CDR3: TGTGCCTGGAGTAGTCAGGGCAATCAGCCCCAGCATTTT. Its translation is CAWSSQGNQPQHF.

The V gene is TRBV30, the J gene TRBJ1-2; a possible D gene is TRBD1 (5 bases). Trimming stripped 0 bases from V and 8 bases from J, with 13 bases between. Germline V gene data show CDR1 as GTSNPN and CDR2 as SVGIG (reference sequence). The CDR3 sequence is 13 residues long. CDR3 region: CAWSVMGVGGYTF. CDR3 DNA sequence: TGTGCCTGGAGTGTAATGGGGGTCGGGGGCTACACCTTC.

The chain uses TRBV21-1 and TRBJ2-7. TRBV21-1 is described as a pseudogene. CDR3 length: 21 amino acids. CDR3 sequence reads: CASSKGVKRVRGPSICYEQYF. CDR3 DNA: TGTGCCAGCAGCAAAGGAGTTAAAAGGGTGCGTGGGCCTAGTATTTGCTACGAGCAGTACTTC.

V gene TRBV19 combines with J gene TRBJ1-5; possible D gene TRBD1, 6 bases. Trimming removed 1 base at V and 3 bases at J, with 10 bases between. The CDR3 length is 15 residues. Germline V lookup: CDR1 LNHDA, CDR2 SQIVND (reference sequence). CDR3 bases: TGTGCCAGTAGTATAGCCGGACAGTCCAATCAGCCCCAGCATTTT. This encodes CASSIAGQSNQPQHF.

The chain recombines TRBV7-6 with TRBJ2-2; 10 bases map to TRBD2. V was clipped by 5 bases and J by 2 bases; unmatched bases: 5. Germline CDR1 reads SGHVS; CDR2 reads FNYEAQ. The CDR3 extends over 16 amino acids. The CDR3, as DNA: TGTGCCAGCAGCCTAACTAGCGGGATTAACACCGGGGAGCTGTTTTTT. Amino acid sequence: CASSLTSGINTGELFF.

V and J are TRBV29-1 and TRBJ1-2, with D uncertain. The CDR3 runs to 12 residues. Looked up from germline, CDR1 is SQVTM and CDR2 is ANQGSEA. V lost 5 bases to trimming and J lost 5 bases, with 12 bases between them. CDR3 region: CSVKTDGYGYTF. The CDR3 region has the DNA TGCAGCGTTAAAACTGACGGTTATGGCTACACCTTC.